This T cell receptor (beta chain) is drawn from a study of somatic mutations in cytotoxic T cells in rheumatoid arthritis. Study context: T-cell populations stained with V beta antibodies were in some cases flow-sorted at nearly 100% purity, including V beta1+ cells that were sequenced for TCRB. The study's findings and limits: CD8+ T-cell clonality showed no significant difference between rheumatoid arthritis patients and age-matched healthy controls. Age-dependent increases in CD8+ clonality occurred in rheumatoid arthritis patients but not in healthy controls. With about 65 patients examined, roughly eight had a largest CD8+ clone exceeding 20% of CD8+ cells.

Clones were read by immunoSEQ multiplex PCR, and TCRdb kept only the in-frame ones, dropping some. The sample records fewer than 30,000 clones, about 80% being singletons. Germline V gene data show CDR1 as SGHVS and CDR2 as FNYEAQ. V gave up 5 bases and J gave up 1 base, with 15 bases separating them. This CDR3 comprises 16 residues. This clone came up a few times. Its antigen is currently unknown. Sequenced: CD8+ T cells sorted from blood. The TCR sequence derives from a man aged 50-60 years in good health. The chain employs TRBV7-6 and TRBJ2-1; maybe TRBD2 (5 bases). The CDR3 loop is CASSDTRKVSYNEQFF. For the CDR3, the DNA is TGTGCCAGCAGCGATACTAGAAAGGTGTCCTACAATGAGCAGTTCTTC.